These 27 T cell receptor beta chains originate from one sample sequenced in a study of regulatory T cells in long-lasting Graves disease. Library construction for TCR beta used iRepertoire HTBI primers and Arm-PCR of CDR3 regions. A single record per CDR3 protein comes from TCRdb applying MiXCR to the multiplex PCR reads. The sample carries about 440,000 distinct CDR3 sequences, about 15% recorded once. Time point defined: newly diagnosed GD, antithyroid drugs for less than 3 months. Extracted PBMC RNA gave rise to the TCR library. The same specimen was also included in a second study, on T cells in Graves' hyperthyroidism and ophthalmopathy.

Specimen: peripheral blood mononuclear cells (PBMCs), collected at new diagnosis, from a patient treated with antithyroid drugs. These receptor sequences come from a woman aged 30 to 39 with Graves disease.

This clonotype was observed a handful of times. The chain combines TRBV7-9 with TRBJ1-1; possibly TRBD1 for D (5 bases). This CDR3 comprises 16 residues. Germline V gene lookup returns CDR1 SEHNR and CDR2 FQNEAQ (reference sequence). V lost 5 bases and J lost 1, with 17 bases in between. DNA for the CDR3: TGTGCCAGCAGCCAGACACGAGCGAGGGGGAACACTGAAGCTTTCTTT. Translation: CASSQTRARGNTEAFF.

This clonotype has a single count. The rearrangement links TRBV18 to TRBJ2-2; perhaps TRBD1 as D (6 bases). CDR3 length: 16 residues. Germline CDR1 is KGHSH and CDR2 is LQKENI. Trimming removed 3 bases from V and 5 bases from J, with 16 bases in between. CDR3 bases: TGTGCCAGCTCACCGGAACAGGGAGCTCTAACCGGGGAGCTGTTTTTT. Its translation: CASSPEQGALTGELFF.

This clonotype was observed many times. This rearrangement joins TRBV20-1 to TRBJ2-7; 11 bases are a match to TRBD2. Germline values: CDR1 DFQATT, CDR2 SNEGSKA (reference sequence). V shed 4 bases and J 6 bases; nucleotides not matched to a gene: 5. CDR3 length equals 13 residues. The chain's CDR3 is CSATTSGRGEQYF. The CDR3 DNA is TGCAGTGCTACTACTAGCGGGAGAGGCGAGCAGTACTTC.

CDR3 sequence reads: CASSPNPLAGGTDTQYF. DNA of the CDR3: TGTGCCAGCAGCCCAAACCCACTAGCGGGAGGAACAGATACGCAGTATTTT. This chain connects TRBV11-1 to TRBJ2-3, with 12 bases aligning to TRBD2. The CDR3 has 17 residues. V was clipped by 5 bases and J by 3 bases; unmatched bases: 9. CDR1 is SGHAT, CDR2 FQDESV, per germline (reference sequence).

This clonotype was found many times. This chain joins TRBV28 and TRBJ1-5, with TRBD1 identical over 7 bases. V shed 6 bases and J 2 bases; nucleotides not matched to a gene: 13. Germline V gives CDR1 MDHEN, CDR2 SYDVKM. This CDR3 spans 17 amino acids. For the CDR3, the DNA is TGTGCCAGCAGGCACACAGGGGAGGTTGTTCGCAATCAGCCCCAGCATTTT. Encoded protein: CASRHTGEVVRNQPQHF.

The table lists this clonotype with a few counts. The chain recombines TRBV4-2 with TRBJ1-1; no clear D. The CDR3 has 14 amino acids. Germline CDR1 LGHNA, CDR2 YNFKEQ. The V end was cut by 2 bases, the J end by 1 base, with 8 bases between. Written as DNA, the CDR3 is TGTGCCAGCAGCCAACCCTCCGGGAACACTGAAGCTTTCTTT. It yields the protein CASSQPSGNTEAFF.

CDR3 sequence (DNA): TGTGCCAGTAACAGGGGGGTCTCCTACGAGCAGTACTTC. Its translation is CASNRGVSYEQYF. The genes are TRBV6-2 or TRBV6-3 and TRBJ2-7; 8 nucleotides agree with TRBD1. CDR3 size: 13 residues. With 9 bases clipped from V and 0 bases from J, the junction kept 4 bases outside the gene matches. Germline CDR1 reads MNHEY; CDR2 reads SVGEGT.

This clonotype appeared many times. The chain employs TRBV20-1 and TRBJ2-7; 13 nucleotides line up with TRBD2. Germline loops: CDR1 DFQATT, CDR2 SNEGSKA (reference sequence). This CDR3 is built from 15 residues. The V and J ends lost 6 bases and 5 bases, in that order; junction bases with no gene match: 10. The CDR3 loop is CSAPPGLAGPHEQYF. The DNA for the CDR3 is TGCAGTGCACCGCCGGGACTAGCGGGACCCCACGAGCAGTACTTC.

In this sample, this clonotype turned up many times. The rearrangement joins TRBV10-3 to TRBJ2-1; 11 positions match TRBD1. This CDR3 is built from 16 residues. V shed 7 bases and J 3 bases; nucleotides not matched to a gene: 8. Germline V gene data show CDR1 as ENHRY and CDR2 as SYGVKD. CDR3 nucleotides: TGTGCCATCAATGGGCCGGGACAGGGGGGCTACAATGAGCAGTTCTTC. It specifies CAINGPGQGGYNEQFF.

The sample holds a few counts of this clonotype. Sequence at one end of the junction differs from germline and may be a read error. V usage is TRBV20-1 and J usage is TRBJ2-1; 11 bases fit TRBD2. The CDR3 runs 15 residues. In germline, CDR1 is DFQATT, CDR2 SNEGSKA (reference sequence). The CDR3 here is CSARLTSGRANGQFF. Here the CDR3 DNA reads TGCAGTGCTAGATTAACTAGCGGGAGAGCGAATGGGCAGTTCTTC.

This clonotype was picked up many times. The chain uses TRBV12-3 or TRBV12-4 and TRBJ2-5; weak D call: TRBD2 (5 bases). The germline V and J ends were trimmed by 5 bases and 2 bases, with 12 bases remaining between them. The CDR3 sequence is 14 residues long. The CDR3 region has the DNA TGTGCCAGCAGTCTTAAGCGGAGACAAGAGACCCAGTACTTC. It translates to CASSLKRRQETQYF.

This clonotype was detected many times. The CDR3 spells CASSYFPGPASDEQFF. In DNA form, the CDR3 reads TGTGCCAGCAGTTACTTCCCCGGCCCGGCCTCGGATGAGCAGTTCTTC. The genes are TRBV6-2 or TRBV6-3 and TRBJ2-1; D is ambiguous. Germline-derived CDR1 and CDR2 are MNHEY and SVGEGT. Trimming stripped 1 base from V and 8 bases from J, with 18 bases between. The length of the CDR3 is 16 residues.

This clonotype has more than one count but fewer than ten. The DNA for the CDR3 is TGTGCCAGCACCCGTCAGCCGCCAGGGATAGACCATAATCAGCCCCAGCATTTT. Its translation: CASTRQPPGIDHNQPQHF. The chain joins TRBV12-3 or TRBV12-4 to TRBJ1-5, with a tentative D call TRBD1 (5 bases). This CDR3 region has 18 residues. V lost 7 bases and J lost 4, with 26 bases in between.

There are a few counts of this clonotype. The chain has TRBV7-9 and TRBJ1-2; possible D gene TRBD1, 6 bases. The CDR3 has 15 amino acids. Germline loops: CDR1 SEHNR, CDR2 FQNEAQ (reference sequence). The V end was cut by 1 base, the J end by 7 bases, with 16 bases between. The DNA for the CDR3 is TGTGCCAGCAGCTTAGTAGGCAGGGGAGGTCGTGGCTACACCTTC. This encodes CASSLVGRGGRGYTF.

The chain uses TRBV10-3 and TRBJ2-1; no reliable D call. The CDR3 sequence is 12 residues long. Germline loops: CDR1 ENHRY, CDR2 SYGVKD. Trimming shortened V by 2 bases and J by 8 bases, and 7 bases separated the two germline ends. CDR3 DNA: TGTGCCATCAGTGAGCTAAATCATGAGCAGTTCTTC. It yields the protein CAISELNHEQFF.

This clonotype was seen many times. The chain combines TRBV12-3 or TRBV12-4 with TRBJ2-7; 9 bases map to TRBD1. The CDR3 extends over 15 amino acids. V dropped 6 bases and J dropped 9; count of bases not matched to a gene: 15. The CDR3 coding sequence is TGTGCCAGCAGGAAATATGGGACAGGGAATACGATGCAGTACTTC. Translated, it gives CASRKYGTGNTMQYF.

This clonotype was observed a handful of times. This chain links TRBV28 with TRBJ1-3; TRBD1 matches at 7 bases. J gave up 4 bases and V 3 bases, and 6 bases lay outside the gene matches. The CDR3 has 15 amino acids. Germline V CDR1 and CDR2: MDHEN, SYDVKM. DNA for the CDR3: TGTGCCAGCAGTTTTGATAGGGGGCTCGGAAACACCATATATTTT. Translation gives CASSFDRGLGNTIYF.

V and J are TRBV5-1 and TRBJ2-5, with 7 bases fitting TRBD2. The CDR3 runs 16 residues. The germline gives CDR1 SGHRS, CDR2 YFSETQ. The ends lost 0 bases at V and 2 bases at J; junction bases unmatched: 7. CDR3 region: CASSLGGGTLQETQYF. The CDR3 DNA is TGCGCCAGCAGCTTGGGGGGGGGGACCCTACAAGAGACCCAGTACTTC.

The chain employs TRBV4-2 and TRBJ2-7; TRBD2 aligns across 8 bases. The CDR3 loop spans 17 amino acids. Germline assignment: CDR1 LGHNA and CDR2 YNFKEQ. V was clipped by 4 bases and J by 7 bases; unmatched bases: 18. As DNA, the CDR3 is TGTGCCAGCAGCCTCTCCGGGGGGGACTCCAGGACCGGGGAGCAGTACTTC. It codes for CASSLSGGDSRTGEQYF.

The table lists this clonotype with a few counts. The J gene is TRBJ2-3, the V gene TRBV6-1, with 8 bases identical to TRBD2. The CDR3 loop spans 15 amino acids. The junction had 5 bases not matched to a gene; V was cut back by 6 bases and J by 0 bases. The germline V gene encodes CDR1 MNHNS and CDR2 SASEGT. The CDR3 DNA sequence: TGTGCCAGCAGCCCACTAGCGGCTAGCACAGATACGCAGTATTTT. It translates to CASSPLAASTDTQYF.

This clonotype occurred a few times. The chain has TRBV18 and TRBJ2-1; 10 bases agree with TRBD2. CDR1 KGHSH and CDR2 LQKENI come from the germline V gene. Trimming at V came to 4 bases and at J to 8 bases, leaving 5 bases not matched to a gene. The CDR3 contains 14 residues. CDR3 coding DNA: TGTGCCAGCTCACTTACTAGCGGGACCCATGAGCAGTTCTTC. Protein sequence: CASSLTSGTHEQFF.

This clonotype was counted only a few times. CDR3 region: CASSAGTSGRHEQFF. The CDR3, as DNA: TGTGCCAGCAGCGCCGGGACTAGCGGGAGACATGAGCAGTTCTTC. V usage is TRBV9 and J usage is TRBJ2-1; 14 bases are shared with TRBD2. CDR1 is SGDLS and CDR2 is YYNGEE in the germline V gene. Unmatched junction bases numbered 4, after V lost 3 bases and J lost 8 bases. The CDR3 is 15 amino acids.

In regard to this clonotype: Possible read error: a much larger clone is one base away. V gene TRBV13 combines with J gene TRBJ2-1; 7 bases fit TRBD2. The end of the DNA aligns better with TRBJ2-5, so the J call may be wrong. The CDR3 runs 15 residues. Germline assignment: CDR1 PRHDT and CDR2 FYEKMQ (reference sequence). The CDR3 nucleotides read TGTGCCGGCAGCCCTCATCGGGAGGTCCAAGAGACCCAGTACTTC. This sequence encodes CAGSPHREVQETQYF.

This clonotype was recorded at least ten times. The chain recombines TRBV2 with TRBJ2-1, with 13 bases that match TRBD2. The CDR3 loop spans 13 amino acids. The germline V gene encodes CDR1 SNHLY and CDR2 FYNNEI. V lost 8 bases and J lost 5; bases outside the gene matches: 0. CDR3 residues: CASGTSGNNEQFF. The CDR3 DNA is TGTGCCAGCGGGACTAGCGGGAACAATGAGCAGTTCTTC.

With regard to this clonotype: This may arise from a read error, as a much more abundant clone is one base away. This sequence joins TRBV10-3 and TRBJ2-5; TRBD2 matches 8 bases. The CDR3 is 14 amino acids. CDR1 ENHRY and CDR2 SYGVKD come from the germline V gene. V gave up 11 bases and J gave up 2 bases; unmatched junction bases: 10. The DNA of the CDR3 is TGTGCCGTCCAGAGCGGGAGTCATCAAGAGACCCAGTACTTC. Protein product: CAVQSGSHQETQYF.

Ten or more counts support this clonotype. J is TRBJ1-5 and V is TRBV28; 9 bases agree with TRBD1. Germline V lookup: CDR1 MDHEN, CDR2 SYDVKM. The length of the CDR3 is 15 residues. V lost 1 base and J lost 8; bases outside the gene matches: 6. DNA of the CDR3: TGTGCCAGCAGTTTATTACAGGGGGCCGGAGAGCCCCAGCATTTT. It specifies CASSLLQGAGEPQHF.

This clonotype has a count of ten or more. This chain links TRBV5-1 with TRBJ2-6, with 10 positions matching TRBD1. Germline V gene lookup returns CDR1 SGHRS and CDR2 YFSETQ. This CDR3 contains 18 residues. J lost 1 base, V lost 0 bases, and 4 bases had no gene match. As DNA, the CDR3 is TGCGCCAGCAGCTTGGTTGGGACAGGGGTGTCTGGGGCCAACGTCCTGACTTTC. This gives the protein CASSLVGTGVSGANVLTF.